These T cell receptor beta chains were read from a single sample in a study of blood T cells in healthy people across ages. TCRdb itself ran the 5' RACE reads through MiXCR, one entry per CDR3 protein. The table has about 760,000 distinct CDR3 sequences, approximately 25% seen once. These sequences were also reported in another study, on T cells of mothers and their children.

Sequenced material: blood. These TCRs come from a boy younger than 18 in good health. Both conserved end residues are part of each CDR3.

V gene	CDR3 length	J gene	CDR3 protein
TRBV20-1	15	TRBJ2-7	CSARLSGRNRYEQYF
TRBV4-1	16	TRBJ2-5	CASSQDPGTGEETQYF
TRBV15	16	TRBJ2-5	CATSRGTGKPHETQYF
TRBV28	14	TRBJ2-7	CASTRTSVSYEQYF
TRBV29-1	14	.	CSAWTSGRQETQYF
TRBV29-1	12	TRBJ1-4	CSVQQGAGELFF
TRBV7-9	15	TRBJ2-7	CASSSTQGRSYEQYF
TRBV20-1	14	TRBJ1-4	CSASGGQGLEKLFF
TRBV9	11	TRBJ1-1	CASSVDTEAFF
TRBV6-1	17	TRBJ2-5	CASSEAAGGSGQETQYF
TRBV12-3/TRBV12-4	14	TRBJ2-5	CASSAGGPPETQYF
TRBV9	11	TRBJ2-3	CASSIRDTQYF
TRBV29-1	15	TRBJ1-4	CSVADFGDQNEKLFF
TRBV10-3	18	TRBJ2-5	CAISESNVRTGGGETQYF
TRBV7-2	14	.	CASSTTSGAYEQYF
TRBV3-1	15	TRBJ1-2	CASSSRTGKNYGYTF
TRBV7-2	15	TRBJ1-1	CASSPLGGLNTEAFF
TRBV5-4	15	TRBJ2-2	CASSVSSARTGELFF
TRBV5-1	16	TRBJ2-7	CASSYSGQGGPYEQYF
TRBV2	16	TRBJ2-5	CASSPSQSGVQETQYF
TRBV29-1	14	TRBJ2-1	CSVGKGGPNNEQFF
TRBV6-2/TRBV6-3	13	TRBJ2-4	CASGGAAKNIQYF
TRBV29-1	13	TRBJ2-1	CSGRTGTVNEQFF
TRBV29-1	12	TRBJ2-7	CSVSTSGYEQYF
TRBV13	12	TRBJ2-5	CASSSLSETQYF
TRBV5-1	13	TRBJ1-3	CASSSESGNTIYF
TRBV27	15	TRBJ1-5	CASSLNQGGNQPQHF
TRBV20-1	14	TRBJ2-5	CSAPHRGGAETQYF
TRBV7-2	14	TRBJ2-4	CASSLQAQGNIQYF
TRBV7-9	15	TRBJ2-3	CASIQRAASTDTQYF
TRBV29-1	15	TRBJ2-2	CSAEDPEGGAGELFF
TRBV7-9	14	TRBJ2-7	CASNVAGGSYEQYF
TRBV7-2	16	.	CASSYSSGGALNEQFF
TRBV25-1	15	TRBJ1-6	CASSELEGPNSPLHF
TRBV7-8	14	TRBJ2-3	CASSLEGTGDTQYF
TRBV28	18	TRBJ1-4	CASSLLGQGLATNEKLFF
TRBV28	16	TRBJ2-1	CASTGWAGSSYNEQFF
TRBV20-1	15	TRBJ2-5	CSATKTGYLGETQYF
TRBV28	18	.	CASSFLRFRESPHNEQFF
TRBV4-3	15	TRBJ2-5	CASSQESGSQETQYF
TRBV4-2	16	TRBJ2-1	CASSQNRGEPSNEQFF
TRBV5-6	14	TRBJ2-2	CASSKTLRYRELFF
TRBV20-1	15	TRBJ2-1	CSQRTRGAAFNEQFF
TRBV20-1	12	TRBJ1-4	CRDPGGPEKLFF
TRBV12-3/TRBV12-4	13	TRBJ2-1	CASTPGGLSEQFF
TRBV2	12	TRBJ2-7	CPLGEKGYEQYF
TRBV7-8	14	TRBJ2-5	CASSLVGYQEAQYF
TRBV20-1	17	TRBJ2-1	CSARDEQLAGIYNEQFF
TRBV20-1	15	TRBJ2-5	CSARGIAGHQETQYF
TRBV7-9	14	TRBJ2-3	CAAGGPVGADTQYF
TRBV2	13	TRBJ2-4	CASSGEDVSIQYF
TRBV5-1	14	TRBJ2-7	CASSQGQESYEQYF
TRBV11-2	15	TRBJ2-3	CASSLVLPSTDTQYF
TRBV4-2	15	TRBJ2-5	CASSQDFQGQETQYF
TRBV20-1	15	.	CSARVGTGGSNEQFF
TRBV12-3/TRBV12-4	14	TRBJ1-1	CASSFLPGVTEAFF
TRBV5-6	15	TRBJ2-5	CATKSRGELQETQYF